Listed below are T cell receptor beta chains from one sample, sequenced in a study of blood T cell repertoires in COVID-19. The table came from immunoSEQ multiplex PCR; TCRdb's copy has only in-frame clones and leaves some out. The repertoire holds approximately 130,000 clones, with around 86% as singletons. Sequencing was done on a sample of peripheral blood. All receptors come from a woman between 50 and 59 years old who had recovered from COVID-19. Both conserved end residues are part of each CDR3. D genes are given only for firm matches.

TRBJ2-7,-,TRBV7-2,CASSVTGSSYEQYF
TRBJ1-1,-,TRBV2,CASSAEDTEAFF
TRBJ1-5,-,TRBV21-1,CASKRDRGYRGNQPQHF
TRBJ2-1,-,TRBV6-6,CASSPRGYNEQFF
TRBJ1-6,-,TRBV6-1,CASRTQSTNSPLHF
TRBJ1-1,-,TRBV7-2,CASSLERPPNTEAFF
TRBJ2-2,-,TRBV29-1,CSVYRDTGELFF
TRBJ1-4,TRBD1,TRBV11-2,CASSFRRDRSNEKLFF
TRBJ1-5,TRBD1,TRBV4-1,CASSQVHGTGGNQPQHF
TRBJ1-2,-,TRBV7-2,CASSLDQVGGYTF
TRBJ2-7,TRBD1,TRBV5-1,CASSYGTGAGMGRSEQYF
TRBJ2-7,-,TRBV7-3,CASSLTGEGEQYF
TRBJ2-2,-,TRBV10-3,CAISDSTGELFF
TRBJ2-7,TRBD1,TRBV6-1,CASSDRDRLNEQYF
TRBJ1-3,-,TRBV18,CASSPRVGSGNTIYF
TRBJ2-4,-,TRBV7-9,CASSSQIFTTKNIQYF
TRBJ2-1,TRBD2,TRBV6-2/TRBV6-3,CASSWTPSAGGGEQFF
TRBJ2-3,TRBD2,TRBV18,CASSHRLASTDTQYF
TRBJ1-1,TRBD1,TRBV27,CASSRTGGTEAFF
TRBJ2-7,TRBD1,TRBV4-1,CASSQDQDRAREQYF
TRBJ2-7,TRBD2,TRBV6-6,CASSQPGLAGREQYF
TRBJ2-1,-,TRBV18,CASSPLARGGEMSSYNEQFF
TRBJ2-7,TRBD1,TRBV14,CASSQEFGTGDYEQYF
TRBJ2-7,TRBD1,TRBV30,CAWSRDRGNEQYF
TRBJ2-7,-,TRBV3-1/TRBV3-2,CASSQVLRDPTF